This T cell receptor beta chain was captured in a study of memory CD4+ T cells and cytomegalovirus serostatus. Germline-derived CDR1 and CDR2 are SEHNR and FQNEAQ (reference sequence). The CDR3 runs to 16 residues. The V and J ends lost 2 bases and 1 base respectively, with 11 bases between them. Generated by immunoSEQ multiplex PCR, the TCRdb table keeps only in-frame clones and is missing some. The repertoire holds around 40,000 clones, 78% seen once, with 0.75% to 0.9% in the top ten. The sort gate was single viable CD3+CD4+CD8-CD45RO+ cells for memory CD4+ T cells. What was sequenced was memory CD4+ T cells from blood. The clonotype was recovered from an adult in good health and CMV-seronegative. J is TRBJ2-2 and V is TRBV7-9; D remains unclear. The CDR3: CASSLLGLENTGELFF. As DNA, the CDR3 is TGTGCCAGCAGCTTACTCGGGTTAGAGAACACCGGGGAGCTGTTTTTT. The full variable domain, in which reference TRBV7-9 and TRBJ2-2 provide the parts outside the CDR3, is DTGVSQNPRHKITKRGQNVTFRCDPISEHNRLYWYRQTLGQGPEFLTYFQNEAQLEKSRLLSDRFSAERPKGSFSTLEIQRTEQGDSAMYLCASSLLGLENTGELFFGEGSRLTVL.